A single sample gave rise to the 18 T cell receptor beta chains below, sequenced in a study of response to subunit inactivated influenza vaccine. Each CDR3 protein is one row after TCRdb ran MiXCR on the RT-PCR reads. The data hold 280,000 or so distinct CDR3 sequences, with 20% to 25% observed a single time. The starting material was PBMCs from blood, obtained less than 22 months after vaccination. These receptors came from a man aged 50-75 years who received an inactivated influenza vaccine.

This clonotype occurred a few times. J is TRBJ1-2 and V is TRBV5-6; 7 nucleotides line up with TRBD1. Germline V gene data show CDR1 as SGHDT and CDR2 as YYEEEE. The CDR3 is made up of 15 amino acids. V lost 4 bases to trimming and J lost 4 bases; unmatched junction nucleotides: 10. CDR3: CASSRGATGFYGYTF. CDR3 coding DNA: TGTGCCAGCAGCCGTGGGGCGACAGGGTTCTATGGCTACACCTTC. Based on the CDR3 plus reference TRBV5-6 and TRBJ1-2, the full variable domain is DAGVTQSPTHLIKTRGQQVTLRCSPKSGHDTVSWYQQALGQGPQFIFQYYEEEERQRGNFPDRFSGHQFPNYSSELNVNALLLGDSALYLCASSRGATGFYGYTFGSGTRLTVV.

This clonotype showed up many times. The chain has TRBV3-1 and TRBJ2-2; TRBD1 aligns across 7 bases. V gave up 4 bases and J gave up 6 bases; unmatched junction bases: 5. CDR1 LGHDT and CDR2 YNNKEL come from the germline V gene (reference sequence). CDR3 length: 14 residues. CDR3 in amino acids: CASSPIDRAGELFF. CDR3 DNA sequence: TGTGCCAGCAGCCCAATCGACAGGGCCGGGGAGCTGTTTTTT. Full variable domain (remainder filled in from reference TRBV3-1 and TRBJ2-2): DTAVSQTPKYLVTQMGNDKSIKCEQNLGHDTMYWYKQDSKKFLKIMFSYNNKELIINETVPNRFSPKSPDKAHLNLHINSLELGDSAVYFCASSPIDRAGELFFGEGSRLTVL.

This clonotype was seen a handful of times. The chain couples TRBV28 to TRBJ2-2; D call uncertain. Trimming left V 6 bases short and J 2 bases short, with 7 bases between. CDR1 and CDR2 (germline): MDHEN, SYDVKM. The CDR3 runs 13 residues. CDR3 residues: CASRERNTGELFF. The CDR3 DNA sequence: TGTGCCAGCAGGGAAAGAAACACCGGGGAGCTGTTTTTT. The full variable domain, completed using reference TRBV28 and TRBJ2-2, is DVKVTQSSRYLVKRTGEKVFLECVQDMDHENMFWYRQDPGLGLRLIYFSYDVKMKEKGDIPEGYSVSREKKERFSLILESASTNQTSMYLCASRERNTGELFFGEGSRLTVL.

The rearrangement uses TRBV12-3 or TRBV12-4 and TRBJ2-4; possibly TRBD1 for D (6 bases). CDR3 length equals 14 residues. V dropped 3 bases and J dropped 2 bases, with 8 bases sitting between them. CDR3 amino acids: CASSFGQSKNIQYF. The CDR3 DNA reads TGTGCCAGCAGTTTCGGACAGTCCAAAAACATTCAGTACTTC.

This clonotype was found a few times. The chain employs TRBV5-1 and TRBJ1-6; the match to TRBD1 covers 9 bases. V lost 4 bases and J lost 8; bases outside the gene matches: 7. This CDR3 comprises 15 residues. CDR1 and CDR2 from the germline V gene are SGHRS and YFSETQ. CDR3: CASSPRDRVDSPLHF. The CDR3 DNA reads as TGCGCCAGCAGCCCCCGGGACAGGGTTGATTCACCCCTCCACTTT.

This clonotype was recorded a few times. V is TRBV20-1 and J is TRBJ1-1; tentative D call: TRBD1 (5 bases). The CDR3 loop spans 14 amino acids. Germline V lookup: CDR1 DFQATT, CDR2 SNEGSKA (reference sequence). The germline V and J ends were trimmed by 3 bases and 4 bases, with 15 bases remaining between them. In nucleotides, the CDR3 is TGCAGTGCTAGTCTCGGAGTGGGGGTCACTGAAGCTTTCTTT. Translating gives CSASLGVGVTEAFF.

The CDR3 DNA is TGCGCCAGCAGCAGGGGACCGACAGCCTCTGGAAACACCATATATTTT. It translates to CASSRGPTASGNTIYF. The chain joins TRBV5-1 to TRBJ1-3; possibly TRBD1 for D (5 bases). V was shortened by 4 bases and J by 0 bases, with 14 bases between the two germline ends. CDR1 SGHRS and CDR2 YFSETQ come from the germline V gene. CDR3 length: 16 residues.

This clonotype was counted a few times. The chain has TRBV6-1 and TRBJ2-3; maybe TRBD2 (6 bases). The CDR3 extends over 15 amino acids. Germline assignment: CDR1 MNHNS and CDR2 SASEGT. V lost 8 bases to trimming and J lost 3 bases, with 18 bases between them. The CDR3 spells CASGSQRALTDTQYF. The CDR3 DNA follows: TGTGCCAGCGGAAGCCAGCGGGCCCTAACAGATACGCAGTATTTT.

This clonotype was seen repeatedly, ten times or more. This rearrangement joins TRBV2 to TRBJ1-1; D is undetermined. Trimming cost V 8 bases and J 7 bases, with 14 bases left between them. Germline V CDR1 and CDR2: SNHLY, FYNNEI. The CDR3 consists of 12 residues. DNA of the CDR3: TGTGCCAGCCTCTTTTCCTCTAGTGAAGCTTTCTTT. This gives the protein CASLFSSSEAFF.

This clonotype turned up a few times. The rearrangement uses TRBV20-1 and TRBJ1-6, with a possible D match to TRBD1 (6 bases). Per germline, CDR1 DFQATT and CDR2 SNEGSKA (reference sequence). CDR3 length equals 19 residues. The V end lost 2 bases, the J end lost 0 bases, and 20 bases lay between the germline ends. DNA of the CDR3: TGCAGTGCTAGAACCCCAGGGGTCCCCTCGGGCTCCTATAATTCACCCCTCCACTTT. Its translation: CSARTPGVPSGSYNSPLHF.

This clonotype was picked up a small number of times. The rearrangement joins TRBV20-1 to TRBJ1-1; no firm D call. The germline V and J ends were trimmed by 5 bases and 5 bases, with 12 bases remaining between them. Germline V CDR1 and CDR2: DFQATT, SNEGSKA (reference sequence). The CDR3 consists of 12 residues. The CDR3 loop reads CSARAPTTEAFF. The CDR3 DNA reads as TGCAGTGCTCGGGCCCCCACGACTGAAGCTTTCTTT.

In its sample, this clonotype was seen a few times. The chain is built from TRBV30 and TRBJ1-4, with a tentative D call TRBD1 (5 bases). The length of the CDR3 is 15 residues. The ends were cut back, 0 bases at V and 3 bases at J, with 11 bases in the middle. From germline, CDR1 is GTSNPN and CDR2 SVGIG (reference sequence). The CDR3, as DNA: TGTGCCTGGAGTGTAATCGGAGGGGCTAATGAAAAACTGTTTTTT. Translated: CAWSVIGGANEKLFF.

The genes are TRBV6-2 or TRBV6-3 and TRBJ2-1; possibly TRBD2 for D (5 bases). CDR1 is MNHEY and CDR2 is SVGEGT in the germline V gene. The V gene lost 6 bases and the J gene lost 8 bases, with 14 bases spanning the gap. This CDR3 spans 13 amino acids. This chain's CDR3 is CASSIVGSHEQFF. CDR3 coding DNA: TGTGCCAGCAGCATCGTAGGGAGTCATGAGCAGTTCTTC.

V is TRBV20-1 and J is TRBJ2-5, with 7 bases fitting TRBD2. The CDR3 is 17 amino acids. The V segment lost 0 bases and the J segment 1 base; nucleotides outside the gene matches: 11. Looked up from germline, CDR1 is DFQATT and CDR2 is SNEGSKA (reference sequence). The DNA for the CDR3 is TGCAGTGCTAGAGATCGATCGGGACTACTCCTCCAAGAGACCCAGTACTTC. The encoded protein is CSARDRSGLLLQETQYF.

This clonotype showed up just a few times. The DNA of the CDR3 is TGCGCCAGCAGAGAGGTGAAGACCCAGTACTTC. It specifies CASREVKTQYF. V usage is TRBV5-1 and J usage is TRBJ2-5; no definite D call. V dropped 5 bases and J dropped 6 bases, with 8 bases sitting between them. This CDR3 has 11 amino acids. From germline, CDR1 is SGHRS and CDR2 YFSETQ.

This clonotype has at least ten counts. The CDR3 sequence: CAGTMARRGNTIYF. As DNA, the CDR3 is TGTGCCGGCACGATGGCTCGACGGGGAAACACCATATATTTT. The rearrangement joins TRBV12-3 or TRBV12-4 to TRBJ1-3; D remains unclear. Trimming shortened V by 11 bases and J by 4 bases, and 18 bases separated the two germline ends. The CDR3 loop spans 14 amino acids.

The table lists this clonotype with a few counts. The chain recombines TRBV20-1 with TRBJ1-3, with D possibly matching TRBD1 (6 bases). The CDR3 length is 13 residues. Germline-derived CDR1 and CDR2 are DFQATT and SNEGSKA (reference sequence). V lost 4 bases, J lost 8 bases, and 15 bases lay in between. The CDR3: CSAKSGDGDTIYF. CDR3 bases: TGCAGTGCTAAGTCAGGGGATGGGGACACCATATATTTT.

This clonotype occurred a few times. This chain connects TRBV27 to TRBJ2-2; the D gene is possibly TRBD2 (6 bases). CDR3 length equals 14 residues. With 2 bases removed from V and 7 bases from J, the gap between germline ends came to 11 bases. Looked up from germline, CDR1 is MNHEY and CDR2 is SMNVEV (reference sequence). The CDR3 loop is CASSLAGKGGELFF. The DNA for the CDR3 is TGTGCCAGCAGTTTAGCGGGGAAGGGCGGGGAGCTGTTTTTT.